This TCR beta chain originates from a study of T cells in Graves' hyperthyroidism and ophthalmopathy. General study findings and limits: Blood also carried most thyroid clonotypes expanded above 0.001.

There were TCR beta CDR3 regions amplified from RNA transcripts. The HTBI primer set was used in a first-round RT-PCR of the TCR CDR3. TCRdb fed the multiplex PCR reads into MiXCR, producing one record per CDR3 protein. Of hundreds of thousands of distinct CDR3 sequences in the sample, 38% were seen once. V shed 3 bases and J shed 1 base, with 18 bases lying between them. This CDR3 has 17 amino acids. Germline assignment: CDR1 WSHSY and CDR2 SAAADI. This clonotype has just a few counts. As yet, its antigen is unknown. PBMCs came from about 10 ml fresh peripheral blood. The TCR sequence derives from a man aged 18 to 35 with Graves' hyperthyroidism. This sequence joins TRBV10-2 and TRBJ2-5; D remains unclear. What was sequenced was blood. The CDR3 here is CASSEPRLGIPQETQYF. The CDR3 region has the DNA TGCGCCAGCAGTGAACCGCGGTTAGGGATCCCCCAAGAGACCCAGTACTTC.